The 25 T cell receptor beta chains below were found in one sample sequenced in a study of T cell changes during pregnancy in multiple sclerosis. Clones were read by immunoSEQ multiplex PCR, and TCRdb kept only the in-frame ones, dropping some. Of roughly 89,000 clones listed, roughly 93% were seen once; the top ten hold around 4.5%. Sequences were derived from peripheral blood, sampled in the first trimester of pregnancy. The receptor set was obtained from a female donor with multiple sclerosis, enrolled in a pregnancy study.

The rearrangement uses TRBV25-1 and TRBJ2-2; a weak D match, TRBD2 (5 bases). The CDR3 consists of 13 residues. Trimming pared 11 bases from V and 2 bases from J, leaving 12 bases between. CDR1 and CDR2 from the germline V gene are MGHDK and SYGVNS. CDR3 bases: TGTGCCGCGCTGGGAGACAACACCGGGGAGCTGTTTTTT. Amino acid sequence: CAALGDNTGELFF. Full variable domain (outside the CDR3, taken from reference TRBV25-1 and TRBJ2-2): EADIYQTPRYLVIGTGKKITLECSQTMGHDKMYWYQQDPGMELHLIHYSYGVNSTEKGDLSSESTVSRIRTEHFPLTLESARPSHTSQYLCAALGDNTGELFFGEGSRLTVL.

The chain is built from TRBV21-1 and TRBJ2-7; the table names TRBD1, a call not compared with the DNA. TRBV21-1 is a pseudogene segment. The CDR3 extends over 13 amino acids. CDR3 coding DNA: TGTGCCAGCAGGCCAGGGGGGCAAGACGAGCAGTACTTC. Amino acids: CASRPGGQDEQYF.

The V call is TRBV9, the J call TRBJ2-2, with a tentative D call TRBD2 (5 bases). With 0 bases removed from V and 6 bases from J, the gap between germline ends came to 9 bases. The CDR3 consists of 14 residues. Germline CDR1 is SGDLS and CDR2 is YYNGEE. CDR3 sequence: CASSVEPSPGELFF. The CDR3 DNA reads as TGTGCCAGCAGCGTAGAGCCTAGCCCCGGGGAGCTGTTTTTT.

The CDR3 sequence is CASSLWHSNTEAFF. The DNA for the CDR3 is TGTGCCAGCAGTTTATGGCATTCGAACACTGAAGCTTTCTTT. This rearrangement joins TRBV27 to TRBJ1-1; D not certain. The length of the CDR3 is 14 residues. CDR1 is MNHEY and CDR2 is SMNVEV in the germline V gene (reference sequence). Trimming took 1 base from V and 1 from J, leaving 7 bases between them.

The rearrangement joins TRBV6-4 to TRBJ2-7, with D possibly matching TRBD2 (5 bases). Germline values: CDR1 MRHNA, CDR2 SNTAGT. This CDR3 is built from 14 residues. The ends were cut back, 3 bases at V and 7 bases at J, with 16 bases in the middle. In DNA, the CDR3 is TGTGCCAGCAGTGATGAATCACGGGGAGAGGAGCAGTACTTC. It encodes CASSDESRGEEQYF.

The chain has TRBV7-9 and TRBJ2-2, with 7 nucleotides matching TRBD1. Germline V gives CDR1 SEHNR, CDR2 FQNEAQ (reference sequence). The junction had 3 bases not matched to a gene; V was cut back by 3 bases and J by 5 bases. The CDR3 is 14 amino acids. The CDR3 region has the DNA TGTGCCAGCAGCTTCAGGGGACAGACCGGGGAGCTGTTTTTT. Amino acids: CASSFRGQTGELFF.

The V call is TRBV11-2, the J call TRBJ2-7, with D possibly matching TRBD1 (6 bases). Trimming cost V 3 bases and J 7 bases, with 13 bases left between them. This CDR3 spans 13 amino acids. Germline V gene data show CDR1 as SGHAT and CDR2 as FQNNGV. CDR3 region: CASSFTGIREQYF. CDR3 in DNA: TGTGCCAGCAGCTTCACAGGGATTAGGGAGCAGTACTTC.

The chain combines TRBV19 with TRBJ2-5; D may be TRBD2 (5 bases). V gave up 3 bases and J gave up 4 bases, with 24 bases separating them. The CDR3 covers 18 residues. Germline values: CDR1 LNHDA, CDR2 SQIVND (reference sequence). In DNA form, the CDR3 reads TGTGCCAGTAGTATCCCGTCCCCAGGACTCAGACGGGGAGAGACCCAGTACTTC. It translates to CASSIPSPGLRRGETQYF.

The CDR3 reads CAGRLRGFDYGYTF. The CDR3 nucleotides read TGTGCCGGTAGACTCAGGGGATTCGACTATGGCTACACCTTC. The V gene is TRBV2, the J gene TRBJ1-2; D may be TRBD1 (6 bases). The germline V and J ends were trimmed by 11 bases and 3 bases, with 19 bases remaining between them. Germline CDR1 and CDR2: SNHLY and FYNNEI. The CDR3 loop spans 14 amino acids. Together with reference TRBV2 and TRBJ1-2, the CDR3 gives the full variable domain: EPEVTQTPSHQVTQMGQEVILRCVPISNHLYFYWYRQILGQKVEFLVSFYNNEISEKSEIFDDQFSVERPDGSNFTLKIRSTKLEDSAMYFCAGRLRGFDYGYTFGSGTRLTVV.

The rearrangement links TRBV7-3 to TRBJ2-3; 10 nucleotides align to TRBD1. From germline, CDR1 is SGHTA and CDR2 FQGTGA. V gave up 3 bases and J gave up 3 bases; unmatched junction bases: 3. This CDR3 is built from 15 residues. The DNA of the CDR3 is TGTGCCAGCAGCTTTGACAGGGGGCTAACAGATACGCAGTATTTT. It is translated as CASSFDRGLTDTQYF.

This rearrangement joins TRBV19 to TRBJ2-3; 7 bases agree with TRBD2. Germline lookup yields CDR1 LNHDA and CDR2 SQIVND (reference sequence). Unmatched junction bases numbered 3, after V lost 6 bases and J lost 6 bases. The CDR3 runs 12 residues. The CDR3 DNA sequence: TGTGCCAGTAGACTTAGCGGGGATACGCAGTATTTT. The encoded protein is CASRLSGDTQYF.

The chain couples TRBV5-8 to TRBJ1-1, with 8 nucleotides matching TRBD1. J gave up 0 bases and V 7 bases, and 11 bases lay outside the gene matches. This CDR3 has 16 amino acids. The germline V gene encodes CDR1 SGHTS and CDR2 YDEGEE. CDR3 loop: CASLNRPTGVNTEAFF. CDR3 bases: TGTGCCAGCCTGAATCGACCGACAGGGGTGAACACTGAAGCTTTCTTT.

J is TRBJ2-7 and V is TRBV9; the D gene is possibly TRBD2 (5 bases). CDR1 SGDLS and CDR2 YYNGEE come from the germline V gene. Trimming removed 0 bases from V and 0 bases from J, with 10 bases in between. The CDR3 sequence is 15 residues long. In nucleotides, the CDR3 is TGTGCCAGCAGCGTAGGTTCGGGGAACTCCTACGAGCAGTACTTC. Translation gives CASSVGSGNSYEQYF.

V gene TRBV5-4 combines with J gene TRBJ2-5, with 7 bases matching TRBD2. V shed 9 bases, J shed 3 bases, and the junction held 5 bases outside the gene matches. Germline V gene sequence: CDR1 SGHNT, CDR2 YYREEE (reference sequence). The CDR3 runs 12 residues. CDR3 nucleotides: TGTGCCATTGCTGCGGGGGAAGAGACCCAGTACTTC. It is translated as CAIAAGEETQYF.

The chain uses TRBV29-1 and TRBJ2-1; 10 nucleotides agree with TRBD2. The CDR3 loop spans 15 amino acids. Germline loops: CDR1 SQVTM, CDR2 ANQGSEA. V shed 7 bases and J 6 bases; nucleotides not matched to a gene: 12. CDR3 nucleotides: TGCAGCGCCCCGTCCGGGACTAGCGCCGTCAATGAGCAGTTCTTC. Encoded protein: CSAPSGTSAVNEQFF.

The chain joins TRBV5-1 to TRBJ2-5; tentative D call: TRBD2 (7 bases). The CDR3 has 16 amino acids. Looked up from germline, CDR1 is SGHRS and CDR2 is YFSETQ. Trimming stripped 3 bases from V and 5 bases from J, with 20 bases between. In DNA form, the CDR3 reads TGCGCCAGCAGCTCTTGGGGGGGGGCTGTGTCCGAGACCCAGTACTTC. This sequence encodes CASSSWGGAVSETQYF.

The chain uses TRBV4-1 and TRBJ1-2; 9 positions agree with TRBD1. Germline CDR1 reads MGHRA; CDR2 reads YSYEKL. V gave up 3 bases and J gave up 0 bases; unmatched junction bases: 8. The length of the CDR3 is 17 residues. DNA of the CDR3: TGCGCCAGCAGCCAGACCACAGGGGGCTATCCTAACTATGGCTACACCTTC. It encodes CASSQTTGGYPNYGYTF.

The CDR3 bases are TGTGCCAGCAGCGTTGGGACAGCTCGTCTACTCTCTGGAAACACCATATATTTT. Translating gives CASSVGTARLLSGNTIYF. V usage is TRBV9 and J usage is TRBJ1-3; 7 positions match TRBD1. Germline trimming cut 2 bases from V and 0 bases from J; bases unmatched to any gene: 11. The CDR3 has 18 amino acids. Germline V gives CDR1 SGDLS, CDR2 YYNGEE.

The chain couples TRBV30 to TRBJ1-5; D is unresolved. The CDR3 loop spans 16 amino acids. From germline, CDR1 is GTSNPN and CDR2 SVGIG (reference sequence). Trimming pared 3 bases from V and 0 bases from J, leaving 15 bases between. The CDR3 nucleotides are TGTGCCTGGAGGGGAGTTTTTTCGTATAGCAATCAGCCCCAGCATTTT. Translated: CAWRGVFSYSNQPQHF.

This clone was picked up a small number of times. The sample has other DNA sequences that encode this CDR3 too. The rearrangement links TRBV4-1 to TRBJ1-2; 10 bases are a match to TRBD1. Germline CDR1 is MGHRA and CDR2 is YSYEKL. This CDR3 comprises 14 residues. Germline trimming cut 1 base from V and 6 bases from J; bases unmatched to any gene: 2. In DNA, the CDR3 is TGCGCCAGCAGCCAAGTGACAGGGGGCGATGGCTACACCTTC. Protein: CASSQVTGGDGYTF.

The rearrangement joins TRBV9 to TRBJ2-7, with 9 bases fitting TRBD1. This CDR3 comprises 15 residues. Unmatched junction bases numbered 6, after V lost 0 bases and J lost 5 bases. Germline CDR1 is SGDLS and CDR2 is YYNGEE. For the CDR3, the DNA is TGTGCCAGCAGCGTAGAGTTACAGGGGGCCGACGAGCAGTACTTC. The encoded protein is CASSVELQGADEQYF.

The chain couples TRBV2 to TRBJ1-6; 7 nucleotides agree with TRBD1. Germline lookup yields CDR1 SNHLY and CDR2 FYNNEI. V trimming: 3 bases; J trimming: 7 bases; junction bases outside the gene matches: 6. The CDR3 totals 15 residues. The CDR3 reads CASSDNAGGNSPLHF. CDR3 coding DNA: TGTGCCAGCAGTGACAATGCAGGGGGGAATTCACCCCTCCACTTT.

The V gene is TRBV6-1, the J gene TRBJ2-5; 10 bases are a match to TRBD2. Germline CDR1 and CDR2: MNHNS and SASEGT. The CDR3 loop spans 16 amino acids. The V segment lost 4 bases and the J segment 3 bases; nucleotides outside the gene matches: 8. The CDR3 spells CASSVLSGGAEETQYF. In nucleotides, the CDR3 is TGTGCCAGCAGTGTTTTAAGCGGGGGGGCTGAAGAGACCCAGTACTTC.

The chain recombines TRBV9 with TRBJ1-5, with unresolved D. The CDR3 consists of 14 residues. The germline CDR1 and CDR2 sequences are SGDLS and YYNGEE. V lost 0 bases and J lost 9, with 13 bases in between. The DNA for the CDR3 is TGTGCCAGCAGCGTAGAGGACGGGGAATGGCCCCAGCATTTT. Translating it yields CASSVEDGEWPQHF.

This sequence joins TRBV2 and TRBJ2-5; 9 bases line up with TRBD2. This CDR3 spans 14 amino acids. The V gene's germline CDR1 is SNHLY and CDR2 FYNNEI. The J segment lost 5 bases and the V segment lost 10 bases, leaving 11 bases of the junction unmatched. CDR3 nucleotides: TGTGCCACCAACGGGGCTAGCGGGGATGAGACCCAGTACTTC. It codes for CATNGASGDETQYF.